Following are 7 T cell receptor beta chains from one sample sequenced in a study of cytomegalovirus exposure and HLA in healthy donors. The PCR used 60 Vbeta and 13 Jbeta primers. Here immunoSEQ multiplex PCR was the method, and the copy in TCRdb shows in-frame clones only, minus some. This sample has around 150,000 clones, with about four fifths found just once. Sequenced sample: PBMCs. The receptors originated from a male donor in good health and CMV-seronegative.

This chain uses TRBV4-1 with TRBJ2-7, with a tentative D call TRBD2 (6 bases). Trimming removed 2 bases at V and 1 base at J, with 12 bases between. Germline V gene sequence: CDR1 MGHRA, CDR2 YSYEKL. The CDR3 has 15 residues. The chain's CDR3 is CASSQLLAISYEQYF. For the CDR3, the DNA is TGCGCCAGCAGCCAACTCCTAGCGATATCCTACGAGCAGTACTTC.

CDR3 sequence (DNA): TGTGCCAGCAGCCAAGGGGCCCGAGGGCCCAACACTGAAGCTTTCTTT. It translates to CASSQGARGPNTEAFF. The chain recombines TRBV14 with TRBJ1-1; D remains ambiguous. Deletions cut 1 base from V and 2 bases from J, with 14 bases between. Germline V CDR1 and CDR2: SGHDN, FVKESK. This CDR3 has 16 amino acids.

This clone turned up a few times. V and J are TRBV5-4 and TRBJ2-1; 8 nucleotides align to TRBD2. The germline gives CDR1 SGHNT, CDR2 YYREEE (reference sequence). The CDR3 is 15 amino acids. V shed 5 bases and J 6 bases; nucleotides not matched to a gene: 10. CDR3 bases: TGTGCCAGCAGACGCCGAGCGGGAGCGAGCAATGAGCAGTTCTTC. Protein product: CASRRRAGASNEQFF. Together with reference TRBV5-4 and TRBJ2-1, the CDR3 gives the full variable domain: ETGVTQSPTHLIKTRGQQVTLRCSSQSGHNTVSWYQQALGQGPQFIFQYYREEENGRGNFPPRFSGLQFPNYSSELNVNALELDDSALYLCASRRRAGASNEQFFGPGTRLTVL.

The gene calls are TRBV2 and TRBJ2-2, with TRBD2 as a possible D gene (5 bases). The germline V and J ends were trimmed by 6 bases and 4 bases, with 15 bases remaining between them. The CDR3 contains 15 residues. Germline-derived CDR1 and CDR2 are SNHLY and FYNNEI. DNA of the CDR3: TGTGCCAGCAGCCTCTTGACGGGGATCACCGGGGAGCTGTTTTTT. Its protein is CASSLLTGITGELFF.

This clone has only one observation. The chain has TRBV6-6 and TRBJ2-5, with D tentatively TRBD1 (6 bases). Per the germline V gene, CDR1 is MNHNY and CDR2 is SVGAGI (reference sequence). The CDR3 runs to 16 residues. V lost 2 bases and J 5 bases, leaving 18 bases between the germline ends. CDR3 nucleotide sequence: TGTGCCAGCAGTTACCCGACGGACAGTAGGCGGGAGACCCAGTACTTC. Translation: CASSYPTDSRRETQYF.

The genes are TRBV18 and TRBJ1-2, with TRBD1 as a possible D gene (6 bases). Trimming stripped 2 bases from V and 0 bases from J, with 19 bases between. Germline V lookup: CDR1 KGHSH, CDR2 LQKENI. This CDR3 region has 18 residues. CDR3 amino acids: CASSPMGAHEQANYGYTF. The CDR3 coding sequence is TGTGCCAGCTCACCAATGGGGGCGCACGAACAGGCTAACTATGGCTACACCTTC. The full variable domain, completed using reference TRBV18 and TRBJ1-2, is NAGVMQNPRHLVRRRGQEARLRCSPMKGHSHVYWYRQLPEEGLKFMVYLQKENIIDESGMPKERFSAEFPKEGPSILRIQQVVRGDSAAYFCASSPMGAHEQANYGYTFGSGTRLTVV.

The V gene is TRBV7-2, the J gene TRBJ2-3; D is possibly TRBD2 (5 bases). The CDR3 contains 16 residues. Per the germline V gene, CDR1 is SGHTA and CDR2 is FQGNSA. The ends were cut back, 0 bases at V and 7 bases at J, with 17 bases in the middle. CDR3 amino acids: CASSLASGGRLNTQYF. CDR3 coding DNA: TGTGCCAGCAGCTTAGCCTCAGGAGGCCGCCTAAATACGCAGTATTTT.